A single sample gave rise to the 7 T cell receptor beta chains below, sequenced in a study of somatic mutations in cytotoxic T cells in rheumatoid arthritis. Produced via immunoSEQ multiplex PCR; TCRdb's table is partial and in-frame only. The repertoire holds 20,000 to 25,000 clones, with about 86% as singletons. Sequenced material: CD8+ T cells sorted from blood. These TCRs come from a woman aged 45-65 years in good health.

The V call is TRBV6-1, the J call TRBJ2-3; the D is unclear. Trimming took off 4 bases at V and 1 base at J, with 6 bases between the two ends. This CDR3 has 13 residues. From germline, CDR1 is MNHNS and CDR2 SASEGT. CDR3 DNA: TGTGCCAGCAGTGGTTACGGCACAGATACGCAGTATTTT. Translated: CASSGYGTDTQYF.

The genes are TRBV19 and TRBJ2-2; 12 positions match TRBD2. This CDR3 has 17 amino acids. Germline V CDR1 and CDR2: LNHDA, SQIVND (reference sequence). Losses at the gene ends were 9 bases for V and 4 bases for J; bases not matched to a gene: 12. CDR3 in DNA: TGTGCCAGCTCCGACTCGAGGACTAGCGGGATCACCGGGGAGCTGTTTTTT. Its protein product is CASSDSRTSGITGELFF.

The rearrangement uses TRBV4-3 and TRBJ2-3, with 10 bases that match TRBD1. Germline CDR1 LGHNA, CDR2 YSLEER. This CDR3 has 16 amino acids. V lost 2 bases, J lost 4 bases, and 6 bases stayed unmatched. The CDR3, as DNA: TGCGCCAGCAGCCAACGGGGGACAGGGGAAGCAGATACGCAGTATTTT. It is translated as CASSQRGTGEADTQYF.

The CDR3 spells CASSQDRVHEQYF. For the CDR3, the DNA is TGTGCCAGCAGTCAAGACAGGGTCCACGAGCAGTACTTC. The rearrangement uses TRBV6-5 and TRBJ2-7, with 7 bases aligning to TRBD1. CDR1 is MNHEY and CDR2 is SVGAGI in the germline V gene. V shed 5 bases, J shed 5 bases, and the junction held 6 bases outside the gene matches. The CDR3 runs to 13 residues.

The V gene is TRBV2, the J gene TRBJ2-3; 10 positions agree with TRBD2. V shed 1 base and J 2 bases; nucleotides not matched to a gene: 3. Germline V gives CDR1 SNHLY, CDR2 FYNNEI. The CDR3 length is 16 residues. The chain's CDR3 is CASSEVAGGLTDTQYF. The CDR3 coding sequence is TGTGCCAGCAGTGAAGTAGCGGGGGGACTCACAGATACGCAGTATTTT.

The J gene is TRBJ1-1, the V gene TRBV6-4, with 11 bases identical to TRBD1. Germline-derived CDR1 and CDR2 are MRHNA and SNTAGT. The trim removed 0 bases at V and 8 bases at J, leaving 2 bases unmatched. There are 14 residues in the CDR3. CDR3 sequence: CASSDSGDRGEAFF. In nucleotides, the CDR3 is TGTGCCAGCAGTGACTCGGGGGACAGGGGGGAAGCTTTCTTT.

As concerns this clone: Other DNA sequences in the same sample also yield this CDR3. The chain is built from TRBV11-2 and TRBJ2-5, with no clear D. Trimming took 5 bases from V and 2 from J, leaving 15 bases between them. This CDR3 region has 15 residues. Per germline, CDR1 SGHAT and CDR2 FQNNGV. The CDR3 region is CASSPTPQLQETQYF. The CDR3 DNA reads TGTGCCAGCAGCCCAACACCCCAGTTGCAAGAGACCCAGTACTTC.